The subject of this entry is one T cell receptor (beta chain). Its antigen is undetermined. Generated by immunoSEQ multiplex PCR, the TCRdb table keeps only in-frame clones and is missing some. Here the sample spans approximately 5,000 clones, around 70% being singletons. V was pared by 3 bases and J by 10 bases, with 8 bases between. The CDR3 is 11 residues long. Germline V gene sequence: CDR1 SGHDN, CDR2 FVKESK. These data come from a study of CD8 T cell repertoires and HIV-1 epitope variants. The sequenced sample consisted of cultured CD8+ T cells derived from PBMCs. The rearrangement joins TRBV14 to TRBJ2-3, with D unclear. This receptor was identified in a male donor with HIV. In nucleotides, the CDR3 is TGTGCCAGCAGCCAGGGCGAGTCGCAGTATTTT. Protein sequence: CASSQGESQYF.